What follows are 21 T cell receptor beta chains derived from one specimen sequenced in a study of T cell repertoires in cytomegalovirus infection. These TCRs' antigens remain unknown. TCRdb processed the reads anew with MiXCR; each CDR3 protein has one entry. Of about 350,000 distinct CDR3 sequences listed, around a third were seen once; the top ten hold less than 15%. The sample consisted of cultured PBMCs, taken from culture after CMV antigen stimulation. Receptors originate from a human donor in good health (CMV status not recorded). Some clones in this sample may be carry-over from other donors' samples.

The CDR3 nucleotides read TGTGCCAGTAGTATCCAGGGGAGATTGTATAATGAGCAGTTCTTC. Its translation: CASSIQGRLYNEQFF. The chain uses TRBV19 and TRBJ2-1; D might be TRBD1 (6 bases). This CDR3 has 15 residues. Deletions cut 3 bases from V and 7 bases from J, with 16 bases between. The germline gives CDR1 LNHDA, CDR2 SQIVND (reference sequence).

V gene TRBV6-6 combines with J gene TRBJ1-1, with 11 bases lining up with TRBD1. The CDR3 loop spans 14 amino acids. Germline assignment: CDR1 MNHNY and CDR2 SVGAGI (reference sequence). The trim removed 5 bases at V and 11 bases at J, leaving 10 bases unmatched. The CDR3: CASSQGQGGSRAFF. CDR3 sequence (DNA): TGTGCCAGCAGTCAGGGACAGGGGGGTAGTAGGGCTTTCTTT.

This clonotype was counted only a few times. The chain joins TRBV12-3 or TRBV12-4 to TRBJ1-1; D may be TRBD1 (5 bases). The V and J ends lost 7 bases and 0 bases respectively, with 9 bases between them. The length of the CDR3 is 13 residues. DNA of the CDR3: TGTGCCAGCACCCTAGGGGTGAACACTGAAGCTTTCTTT. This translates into CASTLGVNTEAFF.

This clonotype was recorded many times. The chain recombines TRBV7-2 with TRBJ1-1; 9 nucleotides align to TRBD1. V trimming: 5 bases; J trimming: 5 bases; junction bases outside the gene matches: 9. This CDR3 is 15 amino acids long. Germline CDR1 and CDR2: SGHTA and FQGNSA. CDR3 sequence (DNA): TGTGCCAGCAGCGTTCGACAGGGGGGGGGGACTGAAGCTTTCTTT. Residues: CASSVRQGGGTEAFF.

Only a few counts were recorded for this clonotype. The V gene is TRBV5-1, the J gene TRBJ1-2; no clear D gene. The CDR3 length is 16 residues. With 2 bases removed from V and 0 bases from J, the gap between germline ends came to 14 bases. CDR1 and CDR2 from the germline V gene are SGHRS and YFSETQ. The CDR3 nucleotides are TGCGCCAGCAGCTTACCTGGGCCTGGGGCTAACTATGGCTACACCTTC. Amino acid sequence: CASSLPGPGANYGYTF.

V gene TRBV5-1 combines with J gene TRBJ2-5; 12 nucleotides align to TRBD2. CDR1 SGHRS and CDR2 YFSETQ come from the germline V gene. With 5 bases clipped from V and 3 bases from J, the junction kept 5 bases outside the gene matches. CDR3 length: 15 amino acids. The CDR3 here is CASRRLAGEEETQYF. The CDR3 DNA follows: TGCGCCAGCAGGAGACTAGCGGGAGAGGAAGAGACCCAGTACTTC.

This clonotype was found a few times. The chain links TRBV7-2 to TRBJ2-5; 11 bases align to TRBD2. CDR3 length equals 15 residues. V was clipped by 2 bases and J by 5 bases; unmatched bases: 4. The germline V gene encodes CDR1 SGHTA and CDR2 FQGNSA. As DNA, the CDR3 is TGTGCCAGCAGCTTACCGACTAGCGGGACCGAGACCCAGTACTTC. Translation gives CASSLPTSGTETQYF.

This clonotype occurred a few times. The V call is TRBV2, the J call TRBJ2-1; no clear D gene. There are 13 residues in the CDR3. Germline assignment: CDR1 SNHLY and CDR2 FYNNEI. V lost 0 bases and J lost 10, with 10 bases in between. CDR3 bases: TGTGCCAGCAGTGAAGCGCGAGCAGGCGAGCAGTTCTTC. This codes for CASSEARAGEQFF.

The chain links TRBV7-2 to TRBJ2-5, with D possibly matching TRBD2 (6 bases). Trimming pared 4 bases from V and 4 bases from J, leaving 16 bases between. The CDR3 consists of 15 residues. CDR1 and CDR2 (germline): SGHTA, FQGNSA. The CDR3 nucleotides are TGTGCCAGCAGCTCTAGCGTGGTTCGAGGAGAGACCCAGTACTTC. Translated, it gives CASSSSVVRGETQYF.

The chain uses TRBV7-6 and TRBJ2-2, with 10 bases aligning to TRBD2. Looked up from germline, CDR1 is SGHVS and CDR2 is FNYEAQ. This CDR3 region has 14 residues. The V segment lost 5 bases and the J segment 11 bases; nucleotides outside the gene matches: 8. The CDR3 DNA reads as TGTGCCAGCAGCCTTAGCCTAGCGGGAGCCGAGCTGTTTTTT. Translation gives CASSLSLAGAELFF.

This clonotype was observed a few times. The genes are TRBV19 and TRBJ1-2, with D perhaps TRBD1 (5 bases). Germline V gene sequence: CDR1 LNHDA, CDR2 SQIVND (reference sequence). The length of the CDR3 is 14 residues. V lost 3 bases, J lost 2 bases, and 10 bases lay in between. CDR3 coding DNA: TGTGCCAGTAGTATCGACAGACTCAACTATGGCTACACCTTC. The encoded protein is CASSIDRLNYGYTF.

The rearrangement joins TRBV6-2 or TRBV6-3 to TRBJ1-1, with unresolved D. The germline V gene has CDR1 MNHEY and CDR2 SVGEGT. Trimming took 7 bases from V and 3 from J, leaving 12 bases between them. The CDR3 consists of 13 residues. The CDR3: CASKSRSDTEAFF. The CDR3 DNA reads TGTGCCAGCAAAAGCCGGTCGGACACTGAAGCTTTCTTT.

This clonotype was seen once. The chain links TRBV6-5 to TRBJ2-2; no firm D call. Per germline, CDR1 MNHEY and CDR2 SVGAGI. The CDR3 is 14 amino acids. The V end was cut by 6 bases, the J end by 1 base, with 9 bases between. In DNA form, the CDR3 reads TGTGCCAGCAGACCCGGGCGGAACACCGGGGAGCTGTTTTTT. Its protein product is CASRPGRNTGELFF.

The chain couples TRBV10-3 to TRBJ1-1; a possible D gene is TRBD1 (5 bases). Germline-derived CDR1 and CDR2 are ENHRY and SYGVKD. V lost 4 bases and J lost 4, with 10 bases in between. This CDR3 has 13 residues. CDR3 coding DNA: TGTGCCATCAGTGGGGGCAGATCCACTGAAGCTTTCTTT. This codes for CAISGGRSTEAFF.

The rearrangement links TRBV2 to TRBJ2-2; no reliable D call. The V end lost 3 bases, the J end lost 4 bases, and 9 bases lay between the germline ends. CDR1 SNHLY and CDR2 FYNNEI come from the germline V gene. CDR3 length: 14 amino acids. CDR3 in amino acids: CASSDGSTTGELFF. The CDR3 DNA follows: TGTGCCAGCAGTGATGGCAGTACCACCGGGGAGCTGTTTTTT.

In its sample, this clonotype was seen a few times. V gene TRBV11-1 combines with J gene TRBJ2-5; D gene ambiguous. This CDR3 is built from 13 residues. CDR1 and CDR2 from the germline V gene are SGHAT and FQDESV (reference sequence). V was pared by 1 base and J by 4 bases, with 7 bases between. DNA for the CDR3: TGTGCCAGCAGCTTAGTGGTTCGAGAGACCCAGTACTTC. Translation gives CASSLVVRETQYF.

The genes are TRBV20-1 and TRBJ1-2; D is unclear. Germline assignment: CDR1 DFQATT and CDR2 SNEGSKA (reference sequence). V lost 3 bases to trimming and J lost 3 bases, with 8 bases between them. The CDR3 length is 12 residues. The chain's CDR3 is CSASLGDYGYTF. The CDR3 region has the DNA TGCAGTGCTAGTCTAGGTGACTATGGCTACACCTTC.

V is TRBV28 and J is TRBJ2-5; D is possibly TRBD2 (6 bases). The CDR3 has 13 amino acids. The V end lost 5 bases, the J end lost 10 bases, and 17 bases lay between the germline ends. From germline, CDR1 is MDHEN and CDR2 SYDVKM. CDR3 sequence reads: CASSVLLLGGQYF. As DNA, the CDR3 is TGTGCCAGCAGTGTCCTACTGCTCGGGGGCCAGTACTTC.

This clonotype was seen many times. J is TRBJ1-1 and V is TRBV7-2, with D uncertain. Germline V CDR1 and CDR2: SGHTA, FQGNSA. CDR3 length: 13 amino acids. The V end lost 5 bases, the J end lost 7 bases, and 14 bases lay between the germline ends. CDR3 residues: CASSLRREIEAFF. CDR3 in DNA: TGTGCCAGCAGCCTTAGAAGGGAAATTGAAGCTTTCTTT.

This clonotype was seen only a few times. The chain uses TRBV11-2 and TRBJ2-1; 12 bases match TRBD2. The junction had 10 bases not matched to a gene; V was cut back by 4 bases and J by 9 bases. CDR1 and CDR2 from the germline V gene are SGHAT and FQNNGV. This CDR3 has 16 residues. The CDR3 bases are TGTGCCAGCAGCTCCCCGAGGACTAGCGGGATCGGTGAGCAGTTCTTC. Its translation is CASSSPRTSGIGEQFF.

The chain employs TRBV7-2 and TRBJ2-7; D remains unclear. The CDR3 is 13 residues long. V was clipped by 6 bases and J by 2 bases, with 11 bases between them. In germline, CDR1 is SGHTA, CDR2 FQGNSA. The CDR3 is CASSFSEPYEQYF. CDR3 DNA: TGTGCCAGCAGTTTTTCAGAGCCCTACGAGCAGTACTTC.